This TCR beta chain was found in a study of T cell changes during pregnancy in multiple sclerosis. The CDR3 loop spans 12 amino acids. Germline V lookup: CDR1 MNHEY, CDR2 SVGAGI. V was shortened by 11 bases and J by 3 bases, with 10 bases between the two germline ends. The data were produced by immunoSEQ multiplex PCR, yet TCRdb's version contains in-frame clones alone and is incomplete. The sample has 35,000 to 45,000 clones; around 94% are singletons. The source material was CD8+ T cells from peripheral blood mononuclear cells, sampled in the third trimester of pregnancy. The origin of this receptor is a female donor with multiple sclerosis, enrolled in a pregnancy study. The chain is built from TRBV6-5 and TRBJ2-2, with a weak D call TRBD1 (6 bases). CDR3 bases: TGTGCCGTGCGACAGGACACCGGGGAGCTGTTTTTT. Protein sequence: CAVRQDTGELFF.